One sample yielded the 31 T cell receptor beta chains listed below, sequenced in a study of T cells in narcolepsy. Data came from immunoSEQ multiplex PCR; TCRdb stores just in-frame clones and leaves some out. Counted here are around 32,000 clones, roughly 77% occurring once; the ten biggest clones make up 1.1%. Sequencing was carried out using CD45RA- memory CD4+ T cells from PBMCs. These TCRs come from a human donor with narcolepsy.

This clone came up a few times. The chain links TRBV5-1 to TRBJ1-4, with D tentatively TRBD1 (5 bases). The CDR3 loop spans 15 amino acids. Germline V gives CDR1 SGHRS, CDR2 YFSETQ. V was cut by 4 bases and J by 5 bases, with 15 bases left in between. The CDR3 coding sequence is TGCGCCAGCAGCGGGCAGGGAATAGGGAATGAAAAACTGTTTTTT. Translation: CASSGQGIGNEKLFF.

The chain employs TRBV29-1 and TRBJ2-1, with 14 nucleotides matching TRBD2. After removal of 8 bases from V and 5 bases from J, the junction contained 2 bases not matched to a gene. In germline, CDR1 is SQVTM, CDR2 ANQGSEA. The CDR3 is 13 amino acids. The CDR3 DNA is TGCAGCCTGGGACTAGCGGGAGACAATGAGCAGTTCTTC. It yields the protein CSLGLAGDNEQFF.

J is TRBJ2-1 and V is TRBV4-1; D might be TRBD2 (6 bases). Trimming stripped 4 bases from V and 1 base from J, with 14 bases between. This CDR3 region has 16 residues. In germline, CDR1 is MGHRA, CDR2 YSYEKL. The CDR3 spells CASSRGDLPSYNEQFF. CDR3 coding DNA: TGCGCCAGCAGCCGGGGGGACTTGCCGTCCTACAATGAGCAGTTCTTC.

The rearrangement links TRBV19 to TRBJ1-5, with 11 nucleotides matching TRBD1. Germline-derived CDR1 and CDR2 are LNHDA and SQIVND (reference sequence). V lost 7 bases to trimming and J lost 9 bases; unmatched junction nucleotides: 5. The CDR3 sequence is 13 residues long. The CDR3 region has the DNA TGTGCCAGTAAGGGACAGGGGGGTCGGCCCCAGCATTTT. Its protein is CASKGQGGRPQHF. The full variable domain, with the rest looked up from reference TRBV19 and TRBJ1-5, is DGGITQSPKYLFRKEGQNVTLSCEQNLNHDAMYWYRQDPGQGLRLIYYSQIVNDFQKGDIAEGYSVSREKKESFPLTVTSAQKNPTAFYLCASKGQGGRPQHFGDGTRLSIL.

This sequence joins TRBV6-5 and TRBJ2-7; no clear D. V lost 3 bases and J 0 bases, leaving 9 bases between the germline ends. From germline, CDR1 is MNHEY and CDR2 SVGAGI. The CDR3 has 14 amino acids. In DNA form, the CDR3 reads TGTGCCAGCAGTTATGTAGGTCTCTCCTACGAGCAGTACTTC. The encoded protein is CASSYVGLSYEQYF.

This clone was seen more than once but under ten times. The DNA of the CDR3 is TGTGCCAGCAGCCCTGGGGGGAAGGGAAGCTCTGGGGCCAACGTCCTGACTTTC. Encoded protein: CASSPGGKGSSGANVLTF. V usage is TRBV7-2 and J usage is TRBJ2-6; a possible D gene is TRBD2 (6 bases). Germline CDR1 is SGHTA and CDR2 is FQGNSA. Trimming cost V 5 bases and J 0 bases, with 17 bases left between them. There are 18 residues in the CDR3.

This clone occurred once. The chain has TRBV30 and TRBJ2-2, with TRBD2 identical over 9 bases. The CDR3 spans 18 residues. V was clipped by 0 bases and J by 5 bases; unmatched bases: 13. CDR1 and CDR2 (germline): GTSNPN, SVGIG (reference sequence). CDR3 loop: CAWSVLAAGGLITGELFF. The DNA of the CDR3 is TGTGCCTGGAGTGTATTAGCGGCGGGAGGGCTTATAACCGGGGAGCTGTTTTTT.

The chain joins TRBV6-6 to TRBJ2-1; D is perhaps TRBD2 (5 bases). V lost 0 bases to trimming and J lost 6 bases, with 9 bases between them. CDR1 and CDR2 (germline): MNHNY, SVGAGI (reference sequence). This CDR3 region has 14 residues. The CDR3 loop reads CASSYSKGGNEQFF. The CDR3 DNA follows: TGTGCCAGCAGTTACTCGAAAGGAGGCAATGAGCAGTTCTTC.

This clone was seen a handful of times. The chain is built from TRBV2 and TRBJ2-7; no definite D call. The V end was cut by 6 bases, the J end by 0 bases, with 21 bases between. This CDR3 spans 17 amino acids. Germline assignment: CDR1 SNHLY and CDR2 FYNNEI. CDR3 nucleotides: TGTGCCAGCAGGAGCTCGATTATGCGGTTAAGCTCCTACGAGCAGTACTTC. As protein: CASRSSIMRLSSYEQYF.

This clone was picked up one time. The chain employs TRBV6-4 and TRBJ1-1; D remains unclear. The CDR3 totals 13 residues. V lost 4 bases and J 5 bases, leaving 11 bases between the germline ends. CDR1 and CDR2 from the germline V gene are MRHNA and SNTAGT. The CDR3 bases are TGTGCCAGCAGTGCGACTCAACAGACTGAAGCTTTCTTT. As protein: CASSATQQTEAFF.

V gene TRBV14 combines with J gene TRBJ1-1; the D is unclear. Germline values: CDR1 SGHDN, CDR2 FVKESK. V was trimmed by 4 bases and J by 0 bases, leaving 18 bases between them. This CDR3 comprises 17 residues. CDR3 bases: TGTGCCAGCAGCCCTGCGGTAAGGGTCCTCATGAACACTGAAGCTTTCTTT. This encodes CASSPAVRVLMNTEAFF.

This chain uses TRBV10-3 with TRBJ2-7; D gene uncertain. This CDR3 contains 15 residues. V lost 2 bases, J lost 5 bases, and 16 bases lay in between. The germline V gene encodes CDR1 ENHRY and CDR2 SYGVKD. The CDR3 spells CAISEVVSLKHEQYF. Here the CDR3 DNA reads TGTGCCATCAGTGAGGTGGTTAGTCTTAAGCACGAGCAGTACTTC.

The CDR3 DNA follows: TGTGCCAGCAGTTTATTAGCGGGAAGGTCCTACAATGAGCAGTTCTTC. Its protein product is CASSLLAGRSYNEQFF. V usage is TRBV27 and J usage is TRBJ2-1; 8 bases are a match to TRBD2. Germline assignment: CDR1 MNHEY and CDR2 SMNVEV (reference sequence). With 1 base clipped from V and 1 base from J, the junction kept 3 bases outside the gene matches. The CDR3 extends over 16 amino acids.

This chain joins TRBV29-1 and TRBJ2-7; the D is unclear. Germline CDR1 is SQVTM and CDR2 is ANQGSEA. V was clipped by 3 bases and J by 1 base, with 10 bases between them. The CDR3 length is 13 residues. The CDR3 DNA reads as TGCAGCGTTGATGGAAAACAATCCTACGAGCAGTACTTC. Translation: CSVDGKQSYEQYF.

This clone has a handful of counts. The CDR3 nucleotides read TGCAGTGCAGGGACAGGGGACTACACCTTC. Residues: CSAGTGDYTF. The rearrangement uses TRBV20-1 and TRBJ1-2, with 10 bases lining up with TRBD1. The CDR3 totals 10 residues. With V trimmed by 6 bases and J by 10 bases, 2 bases remained unmatched. Germline-derived CDR1 and CDR2 are DFQATT and SNEGSKA (reference sequence).

This chain links TRBV7-6 with TRBJ1-2; 8 bases match TRBD1. V dropped 5 bases and J dropped 2; count of bases not matched to a gene: 4. CDR1 SGHVS and CDR2 FNYEAQ come from the germline V gene. CDR3 size: 14 residues. The CDR3 sequence: CASSPRTGNYGYTF. Here the CDR3 DNA reads TGTGCCAGCAGCCCTAGGACAGGGAACTATGGCTACACCTTC.

V gene TRBV2 combines with J gene TRBJ1-1; 12 bases fit TRBD1. The CDR3 is made up of 14 amino acids. CDR1 is SNHLY and CDR2 is FYNNEI in the germline V gene. Trimming at V came to 6 bases and at J to 7 bases, leaving 6 bases not matched to a gene. CDR3 bases: TGTGCCAGCAGGGGACAGGGGGCGGGAGGTGAAGCTTTCTTT. Encoded protein: CASRGQGAGGEAFF.

The chain combines TRBV4-1 with TRBJ2-7; 7 nucleotides agree with TRBD1. This CDR3 region has 13 residues. Germline values: CDR1 MGHRA, CDR2 YSYEKL. Germline trimming cut 1 base from V and 5 bases from J; bases unmatched to any gene: 2. This CDR3 is CASSQGQGHEQYF. As DNA, the CDR3 is TGCGCCAGCAGCCAAGGACAGGGTCACGAGCAGTACTTC.

This chain connects TRBV14 to TRBJ1-2; weak D call: TRBD1 (6 bases). V lost 2 bases, J lost 4 bases, and 14 bases lay in between. Germline V gene sequence: CDR1 SGHDN, CDR2 FVKESK. This CDR3 spans 15 amino acids. The CDR3, as DNA: TGTGCCAGCAGCCAAATGGGGGCAGGGACCTATGGCTACACCTTC. Protein sequence: CASSQMGAGTYGYTF.

The chain joins TRBV5-4 to TRBJ2-3; maybe TRBD1 (5 bases). The CDR3 consists of 14 residues. The germline gives CDR1 SGHNT, CDR2 YYREEE (reference sequence). V was cut by 4 bases and J by 4 bases, with 13 bases left in between. The CDR3 sequence: CASSEPQGPDTQYF. DNA of the CDR3: TGTGCCAGCAGCGAACCTCAGGGTCCAGATACGCAGTATTTT.

The chain carries TRBV7-9 and TRBJ1-2; D unclear. The germline V gene has CDR1 SEHNR and CDR2 FQNEAQ (reference sequence). The CDR3 covers 13 residues. Trimming took off 5 bases at V and 8 bases at J, with 15 bases between the two ends. CDR3 in DNA: TGTGCCAGCAGCCGAGGCAGCCTAGGCGGCTACACCTTC. Translation: CASSRGSLGGYTF.

This chain connects TRBV30 to TRBJ2-6, with D unresolved. Germline CDR1 and CDR2: GTSNPN and SVGIG (reference sequence). The CDR3 contains 14 residues. The ends were cut back, 4 bases at V and 4 bases at J, with 11 bases in the middle. Written as DNA, the CDR3 is TGTGCCTGGACATTGACAACAGGGGCCAACGTCCTGACTTTC. This translates into CAWTLTTGANVLTF.

A few counts support this clone. The V and J genes are TRBV9 and TRBJ2-1; a weak D match, TRBD2 (7 bases). This CDR3 is 16 amino acids long. V was shortened by 0 bases and J by 9 bases, with 19 bases between the two germline ends. Germline V lookup: CDR1 SGDLS, CDR2 YYNGEE. The CDR3 loop is CASSVGGRETFGEQFF. The CDR3 nucleotides read TGTGCCAGCAGCGTAGGGGGGCGGGAGACCTTTGGTGAGCAGTTCTTC. Looking up the rest from reference TRBV9 and TRBJ2-1 gives the full variable domain: DSGVTQTPKHLITATGQRVTLRCSPRSGDLSVYWYQQSLDQGLQFLIQYYNGEERAKGNILERFSAQQFPDLHSELNLSSLELGDSALYFCASSVGGRETFGEQFFGPGTRLTVL.

This clone was detected only once. The chain uses TRBV29-1 and TRBJ2-1; 9 nucleotides align to TRBD2. In germline, CDR1 is SQVTM, CDR2 ANQGSEA. The CDR3 totals 12 residues. With 6 bases clipped from V and 7 bases from J, the junction kept 4 bases outside the gene matches. CDR3 nucleotide sequence: TGCAGCGTAGGTAGCGGGAGAAATGAGCAGTTCTTC. The encoded protein is CSVGSGRNEQFF.

The V call is TRBV5-1, the J call TRBJ2-1; D could derive from TRBD1 or TRBD2 (5 bases each). Trimming stripped 0 bases from V and 7 bases from J, with 14 bases between. This CDR3 is 15 amino acids long. Germline values: CDR1 SGHRS, CDR2 YFSETQ. CDR3: CASSLGQTWGNEQFF. CDR3 coding DNA: TGCGCCAGCAGCTTGGGGCAGACCTGGGGGAATGAGCAGTTCTTC.

The chain carries TRBV12-5 and TRBJ2-7, with TRBD2 matching over 14 bases. V dropped 4 bases and J dropped 2; count of bases not matched to a gene: 13. The CDR3 has 19 amino acids. Germline lookup yields CDR1 LGHNT and CDR2 FRNRAP. The CDR3 spells CASGSSGTSGSVGAYEQYF. CDR3 in DNA: TGTGCTAGTGGTTCCTCCGGGACTAGCGGGAGCGTGGGGGCCTACGAGCAGTACTTC.

The chain is built from TRBV11-2 and TRBJ1-4, with 8 positions matching TRBD1. V lost 3 bases and J lost 2; bases outside the gene matches: 2. This CDR3 region has 15 residues. Germline V gene data show CDR1 as SGHAT and CDR2 as FQNNGV. CDR3 bases: TGTGCCAGCAGCTTGGACAGGGTGACTAATGAAAAACTGTTTTTT. Residues: CASSLDRVTNEKLFF. Based on the CDR3 plus reference TRBV11-2 and TRBJ1-4, the full variable domain is EAGVAQSPRYKIIEKRQSVAFWCNPISGHATLYWYQQILGQGPKLLIQFQNNGVVDDSQLPKDRFSAERLKGVDSTLKIQPAKLEDSAVYLCASSLDRVTNEKLFFGSGTQLSVL.

As concerns this clone: Other DNA sequences within the sample encode an identical CDR3. CDR3 in amino acids: CACHRGGGTEAFF. The CDR3 DNA is TGTGCCTGTCACAGGGGTGGAGGTACCGAAGCTTTCTTT. The V call is TRBV30, the J call TRBJ1-1; 7 bases fit TRBD1. The V gene's germline CDR1 is GTSNPN and CDR2 SVGIG (reference sequence). CDR3 length: 13 amino acids. J was trimmed by 8 bases and V by 6 bases; bases with no gene match: 12.

The V and J genes are TRBV11-3 and TRBJ2-6, with 8 bases aligning to TRBD1. The germline gives CDR1 SGHNT, CDR2 YENEEA. The CDR3 length is 18 residues. The J segment lost 0 bases and the V segment lost 4 bases, leaving 8 bases of the junction unmatched. This chain's CDR3 is CASSWGDRKFSGANVLTF. CDR3 in DNA: TGTGCCAGCAGCTGGGGGGACAGGAAATTCTCTGGGGCCAACGTCCTGACTTTC.

The chain couples TRBV30 to TRBJ1-2; no firm D call. In germline, CDR1 is GTSNPN, CDR2 SVGIG (reference sequence). V was cut by 4 bases and J by 5 bases, with 8 bases left in between. The CDR3 contains 11 residues. CDR3 loop: CAWNDAYGYTF. The CDR3 DNA reads as TGTGCCTGGAATGATGCATATGGCTACACCTTC.

The gene calls are TRBV20-1 and TRBJ2-1; D ambiguous. This CDR3 is 11 amino acids long. V dropped 6 bases and J dropped 2 bases, with 5 bases sitting between them. Per the germline V gene, CDR1 is DFQATT and CDR2 is SNEGSKA (reference sequence). The CDR3 coding sequence is TGCAGTGCCCCTCCCTACAATGAGCAGTTCTTC. Protein sequence: CSAPPYNEQFF.